This T cell receptor (beta chain) was documented in a study of blood T cell repertoires in COVID-19. About the research overall: Acute-phase and convalescent COVID-19 samples originated in the United States, Italy and Spain. From T cells, B-cell-depleted T cells, or PBMCs came the material, which was cDNA or gDNA.

CDR1 is MNHNY, CDR2 SVGAGI, per germline (reference sequence). The CDR3 consists of 15 residues. The V and J ends lost 0 bases and 1 base, in that order; junction bases with no gene match: 2. Original methodology: Estimation of nucleated cell counts relied on the amplification of reference gene primers. Profiling relied on immunoSEQ multiplex PCR, and the TCRdb table lists in-frame clones only, not all of them. The V and J calls and clone size come from that table; D and trimming were worked out from the DNA. The sample lists about 230,000 clones, about 85% occurring once. The chain links TRBV6-6 to TRBJ2-5; 7 nucleotides match TRBD2. The material sequenced was peripheral blood. The origin of this receptor is a man aged 40-49 years with acute or convalescent COVID-19. CDR3 protein: CASSYSGGPQETQYF. The DNA of the CDR3 is TGTGCCAGCAGTTACTCGGGAGGGCCCCAAGAGACCCAGTACTTC.